A single sample gave rise to the 25 T cell receptor beta chains below, sequenced in a study of tumor-infiltrating lymphocytes in primary liver carcinoma. Blood RNA was derived from unsorted whole blood, and germline DNA was extracted too. A constant-region primer primed TCR beta cDNA synthesis from around 500 ng of total RNA. Library construction for TCR beta comprised three nested multiplex PCR rounds performed with slightly modified ARM-PCR. Investigators reported that the first two PCR rounds, at 10 cycles each, used TRBV1-TRBV30 forward primers with a C-beta reverse primer. TCRdb ran MiXCR on the multiplex PCR reads and lists one entry per CDR3 protein. The sample records about 330,000 distinct CDR3 sequences, approximately 64% being singletons. The sequenced sample was peripheral blood. Receptors originate from a man aged 40-49 years with primary liver carcinoma and hepatitis B virus infection.

Worth noting for this clonotype: The junction departs from germline at one end; a sequencing error may be responsible. The chain employs TRBV11-2 and TRBJ2-2, with a tentative D call TRBD1 (5 bases). The CDR3 loop spans 14 amino acids. Germline V gene data show CDR1 as SGHAT and CDR2 as FQNNGV. The CDR3 region is CASSLQQATVELFF. The CDR3 DNA reads TGCGCCAGCAGCCTTCAACAGGCGACCGTGGAGCTGTTTTTT. The full variable domain, in which reference TRBV11-2 and TRBJ2-2 provide the parts outside the CDR3, is EAGVAQSPRYKIIEKRQSVAFWCNPISGHATLYWYQQILGQGPKLLIQFQNNGVVDDSQLPKDRFSAERLKGVDSTLKIQPAKLEDSAVYLCASSLQQATVELFFGEGSRLTVL.

Comment on this clonotype: A much larger clonotype is one base distant, so this may be a read error. This likely comes from a read error, as the CDR3 has no conserved phenylalanine or tryptophan at its end. The genes are TRBV4-1 and TRBJ2-1; D may be TRBD2 (5 bases). The germline V gene has CDR1 MGHRA and CDR2 YSYEKL. The germline V and J ends were trimmed by 0 bases and 1 base, with 16 bases remaining between them. The CDR3 contains 18 residues. DNA for the CDR3: TGCGCCAGCAGCCAAGACTCGCTAGCAAGTGGATCCTACAATGAGCAGTTCCTC. This translates into CASSQDSLASGSYNEQFL.

As concerns this clonotype: Its ends do not fully match the called genes, so a read error is possible. The chain links TRBV5-1 to TRBJ2-1; 9 bases are shared with TRBD1. This CDR3 comprises 15 residues. Germline V gene sequence: CDR1 SGHRS, CDR2 YFSETQ. The CDR3 is CPSSLGDRVGDEQFF. DNA of the CDR3: TGTCCCAGCAGCCTAGGGGACAGGGTAGGCGATGAGCAGTTCTTC.

This sequence joins TRBV6-5 and TRBJ2-5; D is possibly TRBD1 or TRBD2 (7 bases each). In germline, CDR1 is MNHEY, CDR2 SVGAGI. V gave up 8 bases and J gave up 5 bases, with 15 bases separating them. The CDR3 contains 13 residues. As DNA, the CDR3 is TGTGCCAGCTCCCGACAGGGAGGGGAGACCCAGTACTTC. Protein: CASSRQGGETQYF.

This clonotype has ten or more counts. V usage is TRBV12-3 or TRBV12-4 and J usage is TRBJ2-1; perhaps TRBD2 as D (6 bases). This CDR3 contains 12 residues. V lost 4 bases and J lost 8, with 9 bases in between. The DNA of the CDR3 is TGTGCCAGCAGTTCGGGGGAGTATGAGCAGTTCTTC. Translating gives CASSSGEYEQFF.

As for this clonotype: At one end, the junction sequence differs from germline, possibly due to a read error. The chain links TRBV4-1 to TRBJ2-7; either TRBD1 or TRBD2 may supply D (5 bases each). The CDR3 consists of 15 residues. The germline gives CDR1 MGHRA, CDR2 YSYEKL. The CDR3 spells CACSQDGARIIEQNF. DNA for the CDR3: TGCGCCTGCAGCCAAGACGGGGCTAGAATCATCGAGCAGAACTTC.

The sample holds one count of this clonotype. No conserved phenylalanine or tryptophan ends this CDR3, so it is likely a read error. The chain carries TRBV11-2 and TRBJ2-7, with D uncertain. There are 13 residues in the CDR3. Looked up from germline, CDR1 is SGHAT and CDR2 is FQNNGV. The chain's CDR3 is CVSSTLEAYEQYL. The CDR3 DNA follows: TGTGTCAGCAGCACGTTGGAAGCCTACGAGCAGTACCTC.

Turning to this clonotype: A read error may be the cause here, since a much bigger clone is one base away. J is TRBJ2-7 and V is TRBV4-1, with 12 bases that match TRBD1. Trimming removed 1 base from V and 4 bases from J; junction bases left unmatched: 5. This CDR3 has 16 amino acids. Germline V lookup: CDR1 MGHRA, CDR2 YSYEKL. For the CDR3, the DNA is TGCGCCAGCAGCCAAGGCCTGGGACAGGGGGCTTACGAGCAGTACTTC. This encodes CASSQGLGQGAYEQYF.

As concerns this clonotype: Since the CDR3 does not end with the conserved phenylalanine or tryptophan, this likely comes from a read error. This sequence joins TRBV6-5 and TRBJ1-1; D ambiguous. Trimming took 0 bases from V and 4 from J, leaving 9 bases between them. The V gene's germline CDR1 is MNHEY and CDR2 SVGAGI. This CDR3 has 14 amino acids. CDR3 region: CASSYSNGATEAFS. CDR3 DNA sequence: TGTGCCAGCAGTTACTCGAACGGAGCCACTGAAGCTTTCTCT.

In the case of this clonotype: The junction does not match germline at one end; this may be a read error. J is TRBJ2-3 and V is TRBV11-2; no clear D. Germline V gene lookup returns CDR1 SGHAT and CDR2 FQNNGV. The CDR3 runs 15 residues. The CDR3, as DNA: TGTGCCTGCAGCTTAACGTCTAATCGCACAGATACGCAGTATTTT. Its translation: CACSLTSNRTDTQYF.

This clonotype was observed a handful of times. The J gene is TRBJ2-3, the V gene TRBV30; weak D call: TRBD2 (5 bases). V lost 5 bases and J lost 8, with 14 bases in between. The CDR3 spans 12 residues. Looked up from germline, CDR1 is GTSNPN and CDR2 is SVGIG (reference sequence). In nucleotides, the CDR3 is TGTGCCTGGGGAATCATGCGGGCTACGCAGTATTTT. Translation: CAWGIMRATQYF.

A word on this clonotype: A much larger clonotype is one base distant, so this may be a read error. This chain uses TRBV14 with TRBJ1-6; D not certain. The V end lost 4 bases, the J end lost 9 bases, and 13 bases lay between the germline ends. There are 14 residues in the CDR3. Looked up from germline, CDR1 is SGHDN and CDR2 is FVKESK. CDR3 coding DNA: TGTGCCAGCAGCCGAGAGACCCGGGGTTCACCCCTCCACTTT. This codes for CASSRETRGSPLHF. Together with reference TRBV14 and TRBJ1-6, the CDR3 gives the full variable domain: EAGVTQFPSHSVIEKGQTVTLRCDPISGHDNLYWYRRVMGKEIKFLLHFVKESKQDESGMPNNRFLAERTGGTYSTLKVQPAELEDSGVYFCASSRETRGSPLHFGNGTRLTVT.

This rearrangement joins TRBV20-1 to TRBJ2-7; 14 bases match TRBD2. V trimming: 1 base; J trimming: 7 bases; junction bases outside the gene matches: 15. The CDR3 spans 18 residues. The V gene's germline CDR1 is DFQATT and CDR2 SNEGSKA (reference sequence). The CDR3 nucleotides are TGCAGTGCTAGAGCCCAGGGACTAGCGGGAGAGACTACGAAGGAGCAGTACTTC. Protein product: CSARAQGLAGETTKEQYF.

V usage is TRBV6-6 and J usage is TRBJ2-5; no firm D call. V gave up 4 bases and J gave up 5 bases, with 14 bases separating them. This CDR3 has 14 amino acids. CDR1 and CDR2 from the germline V gene are MNHNY and SVGAGI (reference sequence). The CDR3 region has the DNA TGTGCCAGCAGTTCACGGGCGTGCGTGGAGACCCAGTACTTC. The encoded protein is CASSSRACVETQYF.

Concerning this clonotype itself: Compared with germline, one end of the junction differs, possibly owing to a read error. The CDR3 DNA is TGTGCCTGCAGCTCACCGTCCAATACGCAGTATTTT. Protein sequence: CACSSPSNTQYF. The chain couples TRBV13 to TRBJ2-3; D gene unclear. The CDR3 length is 12 residues. Per the germline V gene, CDR1 is PRHDT and CDR2 is FYEKMQ (reference sequence).

The rearrangement links TRBV29-1 to TRBJ2-5; perhaps TRBD2 as D (6 bases). The V end lost 3 bases, the J end lost 7 bases, and 12 bases lay between the germline ends. CDR3 length: 12 amino acids. CDR1 is SQVTM and CDR2 is ANQGSEA in the germline V gene. The DNA of the CDR3 is TGCAGCGTTGAGGAGGGGTGGGGGACCCAGTACTTC. Amino acids: CSVEEGWGTQYF.

This clonotype was recorded only once. The rearrangement links TRBV24-1 to TRBJ2-5; TRBD2 matches at 7 bases. Germline values: CDR1 KGHDR, CDR2 SFDVKD. The J segment lost 3 bases and the V segment lost 5 bases, leaving 8 bases of the junction unmatched. The CDR3 is 15 residues long. The CDR3: CATSAAGGSEETQYF. CDR3 sequence (DNA): TGTGCCACCAGTGCCGCGGGCGGGAGTGAAGAGACCCAGTACTTC.

This clonotype was observed at least ten times. The chain has TRBV11-2 and TRBJ2-7; D is perhaps TRBD1 or TRBD2 (7 bases each). V lost 5 bases and J lost 9, with 17 bases in between. The CDR3 spans 13 residues. Looked up from germline, CDR1 is SGHAT and CDR2 is FQNNGV. The CDR3, as DNA: TGTGCCAGCAGCCCCCAGGGGGGGAGCCCGCAGTACTTC. Protein sequence: CASSPQGGSPQYF.

This clonotype was found once. This could be a read error, since a much larger clone is one nucleotide away. V and J are TRBV4-1 and TRBJ2-1; D is unclear. The germline CDR1 and CDR2 sequences are MGHRA and YSYEKL. The CDR3 is made up of 13 amino acids. The V end was cut by 5 bases, the J end by 6 bases, with 11 bases between. The CDR3 is CASSTLWGNEQFF. The CDR3 DNA reads as TGCGCCAGCAGCACCCTATGGGGCAATGAGCAGTTCTTC.

This clonotype appeared a single time. This sequence may be a read error, since a much larger clone differs from it by one base. The rearrangement links TRBV29-1 to TRBJ2-3; D possibly matches TRBD1 or TRBD2 (5 bases each). CDR3 length: 12 residues. Germline assignment: CDR1 SQVTM and CDR2 ANQGSEA. CDR3 loop: CSVRGVTDAQYF. For the CDR3, the DNA is TGCAGCGTGCGAGGGGTCACAGATGCGCAGTATTTT.

As regards this clonotype: The missing conserved phenylalanine or tryptophan at the end of this CDR3 makes a read error likely. The chain links TRBV11-2 to TRBJ2-7, with a tentative D call TRBD2 (5 bases). Per the germline V gene, CDR1 is SGHAT and CDR2 is FQNNGV. Trimming cost V 5 bases and J 10 bases, with 18 bases left between them. The CDR3 sequence is 13 residues long. The CDR3: CASSPGVRVDQYL. In nucleotides, the CDR3 is TGTGCCAGCAGCCCCGGGGTACGCGTCGACCAGTACCTC.

J is TRBJ2-1 and V is TRBV30; 8 bases map to TRBD2. The CDR3 is 13 residues long. V gave up 4 bases and J gave up 7 bases; unmatched junction bases: 6. The germline V gene has CDR1 GTSNPN and CDR2 SVGIG (reference sequence). In DNA, the CDR3 is TGTGCCTGGAATTCGGGAGGGCCAAATGAGCAGTTCTTC. Translated, it gives CAWNSGGPNEQFF.

To note about this clonotype: A read error may explain this, as a much larger clone is one base away. J is TRBJ1-4 and V is TRBV10-3; 9 bases agree with TRBD1. The CDR3 runs to 15 residues. With V trimmed by 7 bases and J by 5 bases, 8 bases remained unmatched. Looked up from germline, CDR1 is ENHRY and CDR2 is SYGVKD. CDR3 region: CAINKTGGGNEKLFF. CDR3 coding DNA: TGTGCCATCAACAAAACAGGGGGCGGGAATGAAAAACTGTTTTTT.

The V call is TRBV11-1, the J call TRBJ2-3; perhaps TRBD2 as D (6 bases). The CDR3 sequence is 14 residues long. Trimming removed 6 bases at V and 2 bases at J, with 12 bases between. The germline gives CDR1 SGHAT, CDR2 FQDESV (reference sequence). In nucleotides, the CDR3 is TGTGCCAGCAGTCGGCGGGGCCACACAGATACGCAGTATTTT. This gives the protein CASSRRGHTDTQYF.

A few counts support this clonotype. DNA for the CDR3: TGTGCCAGCAGCTTCCCAGGGTCGCCAGATACGCAGTATTTT. Translating it yields CASSFPGSPDTQYF. This chain uses TRBV7-9 with TRBJ2-3, with a weak D call TRBD1 (5 bases). CDR3 length equals 14 residues. In germline, CDR1 is SEHNR, CDR2 FQNEAQ (reference sequence). V gave up 3 bases and J gave up 4 bases, with 11 bases separating them.